This T cell receptor beta chain came from a study of blood T cell repertoires in COVID-19. Study-level information: COVID-19 samples collected from the United States, Italy and Spain covered acute and convalescent phases.

In the study's own analysis: Estimated nucleated cell counts came from reference gene primer amplification. The repertoire was sequenced with immunoSEQ multiplex PCR; TCRdb's copy has only in-frame clones and lacks some. V, J and clone size are those of that table, while D and trimming were read from the DNA. The sample shows more than 110,000 clones, about 79% of them seen only once. CDR1 MNHEY and CDR2 SVGEGT come from the germline V gene. Germline trimming cut 6 bases from V and 8 bases from J; bases unmatched to any gene: 7. CDR3 size: 15 residues. The sample comprised peripheral blood. V and J are TRBV6-2 or TRBV6-3 and TRBJ1-4, with 12 bases fitting TRBD1. This receptor was obtained from a woman at least 80 years old with active or convalescent COVID-19. DNA for the CDR3: TGTGCCAGCAGCGATACCGGGACAGGGGGCGAAAAACTGTTTTTT. Protein product: CASSDTGTGGEKLFF.